This TCR beta chain was observed in a study of blood T cell repertoires in COVID-19. Measured with immunoSEQ multiplex PCR; TCRdb has only the in-frame clones, and not every one. The table has around 150,000 clones, 80% to 90% seen once. Material: peripheral blood. This receptor was obtained from a woman older than 75 with acute or convalescent COVID-19.

CDR3 DNA: TGTGCCAGCAGCTTATGGGTGAGGAGGGGGGGCCCTGGGGATGAGCAGTTCTTC. Residues: CASSLWVRRGGPGDEQFF. V is TRBV5-4 and J is TRBJ2-1, with a possible D match to TRBD2 (7 bases). Germline V lookup: CDR1 SGHNT, CDR2 YYREEE (reference sequence). CDR3 length equals 18 residues. Trimming stripped 2 bases from V and 8 bases from J, with 26 bases between.